These 28 T cell receptor beta chains originate from one sample sequenced in a study of T cells in Graves' hyperthyroidism and ophthalmopathy (dated by TCRdb to between 2017 and 2020). Libraries were made using multiplex PCR. Sequencing was carried out with an Illumina HiSeq 2000. The TCR beta CDR3 regions were amplified from the RNA transcripts. A first-round RT-PCR of the TCR CDR3 used the HTBI primer set with the Qiagen OneStep RT-PCR kit. The public reads were run again by TCRdb, first through fastp at Q25 and then through MiXCR, and only productive beta chains were kept. CDR3 protein duplicates are merged, each entry listing the most common genes and DNA. The table for this sample lists hundreds of thousands of distinct CDR3 sequences; more than 11% of them were counted only once. Clones ranked in the top ten supply 4.5% to 6% of the sample. The sequenced sample consisted of blood. The receptors derive from a woman in her twenties or thirties with Graves' hyperthyroidism that later progressed to Graves' ophthalmopathy.

Many counts were recorded for this clonotype. The gene calls are TRBV9 and TRBJ2-2; D is unclear. Germline lookup yields CDR1 SGDLS and CDR2 YYNGEE. Trimming cost V 2 bases and J 1 base, with 9 bases left between them. This CDR3 is built from 15 residues. DNA for the CDR3: TGTGCCAGCAGCGTGGTGTCCATGAACACCGGGGAGCTGTTTTTT. Translating it yields CASSVVSMNTGELFF.

In its sample, this clonotype was seen many times. V is TRBV12-3 or TRBV12-4 and J is TRBJ1-1; no clear D. Trimming stripped 3 bases from V and 8 bases from J, with 7 bases between. CDR3 length: 11 amino acids. The CDR3 protein is CASSFGREAFF. In DNA, the CDR3 is TGTGCCAGCAGTTTCGGGCGGGAAGCTTTCTTT.

This clonotype has at least ten counts. The chain recombines TRBV28 with TRBJ1-2; D not certain. CDR3 length: 13 residues. Germline-derived CDR1 and CDR2 are MDHEN and SYDVKM. The V end lost 3 bases, the J end lost 4 bases, and 9 bases lay between the germline ends. Written as DNA, the CDR3 is TGTGCCAGCAGTTTTAACAGCCTCTATGGCTACACCTTC. It yields the protein CASSFNSLYGYTF.

The V call is TRBV20-1, the J call TRBJ1-5; TRBD1 aligns across 10 bases. CDR1 and CDR2 (germline): DFQATT, SNEGSKA (reference sequence). CDR3 length: 16 amino acids. J gave up 0 bases and V 7 bases, and 9 bases lay outside the gene matches. The CDR3 sequence is CSVPGQGSGSNQPQHF. CDR3 nucleotide sequence: TGCAGTGTCCCGGGACAGGGGTCAGGTAGCAATCAGCCCCAGCATTTT.

This clonotype occurred many times. The rearrangement uses TRBV27 and TRBJ1-3, with D perhaps matching TRBD1 (6 bases). This CDR3 spans 15 amino acids. V was trimmed by 0 bases and J by 9 bases, leaving 15 bases between them. Germline lookup yields CDR1 MNHEY and CDR2 SMNVEV (reference sequence). CDR3 in amino acids: CASSLSGQFYGTIYF. The DNA for the CDR3 is TGTGCCAGCAGTTTATCCGGACAGTTTTACGGCACCATATATTTT.

There are many counts of this clonotype. The V call is TRBV6-2 or TRBV6-3, the J call TRBJ2-1, with 7 bases fitting TRBD2. The CDR3 has 15 residues. V lost 6 bases, J lost 3 bases, and 8 bases stayed unmatched. The germline gives CDR1 MNHEY, CDR2 SVGEGT. In DNA form, the CDR3 reads TGTGCCAGCAGCCCACTAGCGCGCGACTACAATGAGCAGTTCTTC. This gives the protein CASSPLARDYNEQFF.

Ten or more counts support this clonotype. The rearrangement links TRBV7-2 to TRBJ1-2, with a weak D call TRBD1 (5 bases). Germline V lookup: CDR1 SGHTA, CDR2 FQGNSA. V lost 1 base, J lost 3 bases, and 9 bases lay in between. This CDR3 spans 14 amino acids. CDR3 nucleotides: TGTGCCAGCAGCTTAGTCAGGGATGACTATGGCTACACCTTC. Translated, it gives CASSLVRDDYGYTF.

Regarding this clonotype: A single base separates this from a much larger clone, so it may be a read error. V is TRBV18 and J is TRBJ2-1; a weak D match, TRBD1 (6 bases). In germline, CDR1 is KGHSH, CDR2 LQKENI. The CDR3 is made up of 15 amino acids. In nucleotides, the CDR3 is TGTACCAGCTCACTGACTGGGGCCCAGGGGAATGAGCAGTTCTTC. Protein product: CTSSLTGAQGNEQFF.

As for this clonotype: One junction end disagrees with the germline gene, perhaps due to a read error. The V and J genes are TRBV4-3 and TRBJ1-2; TRBD1 is a possible D gene (5 bases). CDR3 length equals 13 residues. Germline V CDR1 and CDR2: LGHNA, YSLEER. This CDR3 is CASSQDGNPRGAF. The CDR3, as DNA: TGCGCCAGCAGCCAAGACGGAAATCCGAGGGGAGCCTTC.

This clonotype has a handful of counts. The chain links TRBV18 to TRBJ2-1; TRBD1 matches 8 bases. From germline, CDR1 is KGHSH and CDR2 LQKENI. The J segment lost 6 bases and the V segment lost 4 bases, leaving 8 bases of the junction unmatched. The CDR3 length is 15 residues. This CDR3 is CASSLTGAGFNEQFF. In nucleotides, the CDR3 is TGTGCCAGCTCACTGACAGGGGCGGGCTTCAATGAGCAGTTCTTC.

This clonotype occurred many times. The CDR3, as DNA: TGTGCCAGCAGCGTAGGGCAACTAGCGGTGAACACCGGGGAGCTGTTTTTT. This encodes CASSVGQLAVNTGELFF. V usage is TRBV9 and J usage is TRBJ2-2; 8 bases agree with TRBD2. J was trimmed by 1 base and V by 0 bases; bases with no gene match: 5. Germline assignment: CDR1 SGDLS and CDR2 YYNGEE. The CDR3 loop spans 17 amino acids.

This clonotype has only a few counts. In nucleotides, the CDR3 is TGTGCCAGCTCACCACTGAGGCTAGCGGGAGGTTTGGGGACCCAGTACTTC. This translates into CASSPLRLAGGLGTQYF. The chain has TRBV18 and TRBJ2-5, with TRBD2 matching over 11 bases. V gave up 1 base and J gave up 7 bases; unmatched junction bases: 11. The CDR3 extends over 17 amino acids. Germline V gene lookup returns CDR1 KGHSH and CDR2 LQKENI.

This clonotype appeared many times. This rearrangement joins TRBV2 to TRBJ2-3; D ambiguous. V lost 8 bases and J lost 5, with 11 bases in between. This CDR3 spans 12 amino acids. Germline lookup yields CDR1 SNHLY and CDR2 FYNNEI. The CDR3 nucleotides read TGTGCCAGCGGGTTTGATGGAGATACGCAGTATTTT. It is translated as CASGFDGDTQYF.

The chain carries TRBV19 and TRBJ2-2; perhaps TRBD2 as D (6 bases). This CDR3 has 15 residues. CDR1 is LNHDA, CDR2 SQIVND, per germline (reference sequence). V was shortened by 1 base and J by 7 bases, with 13 bases between the two germline ends. DNA for the CDR3: TGTGCCAGTAGTATAGGTTTGCGGGGTCTCGGGGAGCTGTTTTTT. Encoded protein: CASSIGLRGLGELFF.

This clonotype occurred many times. This sequence joins TRBV11-3 and TRBJ2-7; D not certain. The length of the CDR3 is 12 residues. Trimming took off 2 bases at V and 5 bases at J, with 7 bases between the two ends. The germline CDR1 and CDR2 sequences are SGHNT and YENEEA. CDR3 in DNA: TGTGCCAGCAGCTTACAGAGAAACGAGCAGTACTTC. Translated: CASSLQRNEQYF.

This clonotype was found many times. The J gene is TRBJ1-5, the V gene TRBV11-2; D gene ambiguous. There are 12 residues in the CDR3. V was clipped by 1 base and J by 5 bases, with 3 bases between them. Germline V gene lookup returns CDR1 SGHAT and CDR2 FQNNGV. CDR3 loop: CASSLGDQPQHF. Written as DNA, the CDR3 is TGTGCCAGCAGCTTAGGTGATCAGCCCCAGCATTTT.

This clonotype was picked up a small number of times. The chain's CDR3 is CATSDLVGLGLETQYF. The CDR3 region has the DNA TGTGCCACCAGTGATTTAGTAGGGCTGGGCTTGGAGACCCAGTACTTC. The V gene is TRBV24-1, the J gene TRBJ2-5; D gene uncertain. Germline-derived CDR1 and CDR2 are KGHDR and SFDVKD. The CDR3 is 16 amino acids. V was pared by 1 base and J by 5 bases, with 16 bases between.

In regard to this clonotype: Possible read error: a much larger clone is one base away. The rearrangement links TRBV11-3 to TRBJ2-1; no clear D. The length of the CDR3 is 14 residues. Germline assignment: CDR1 SGHNT and CDR2 YENEEA. The CDR3 loop is CASRPPHTYDEQFF. The CDR3 coding sequence is TGTGCCAGCAGGCCCCCACACACCTACGATGAGCAGTTCTTC.

This clonotype was seen many times. The CDR3 loop reads CASRGNQPQHF. In nucleotides, the CDR3 is TGTGCCAGCAGAGGGAATCAGCCCCAGCATTTT. The V call is TRBV6-2 or TRBV6-3, the J call TRBJ1-5; D gene ambiguous. The CDR3 runs 11 residues. V was trimmed by 6 bases and J by 4 bases, leaving 4 bases between them. Germline V gives CDR1 MNHEY, CDR2 SVGEGT.

In its sample, this clonotype was seen many times. The genes are TRBV5-1 and TRBJ1-1; D is undetermined. The CDR3 length is 13 residues. Trimming left V 3 bases short and J 6 bases short, with 12 bases between. Germline V gene sequence: CDR1 SGHRS, CDR2 YFSETQ. The CDR3 here is CASSSDQGPEAFF. The CDR3 DNA sequence: TGCGCCAGCAGCTCGGATCAAGGCCCTGAAGCTTTCTTT.

The J gene is TRBJ2-7, the V gene TRBV7-9; D may be TRBD2 (5 bases). The CDR3 has 14 residues. The germline CDR1 and CDR2 sequences are SEHNR and FQNEAQ (reference sequence). With 4 bases removed from V and 2 bases from J, the gap between germline ends came to 12 bases. The CDR3 is CASSSDSGAYEQYF. The DNA of the CDR3 is TGTGCCAGCAGCTCTGATTCCGGGGCCTACGAGCAGTACTTC.

At least ten counts were recorded for this clonotype. The chain carries TRBV28 and TRBJ2-7; D is tentatively TRBD1 or TRBD2 (5 bases each). Looked up from germline, CDR1 is MDHEN and CDR2 is SYDVKM. This CDR3 is built from 11 residues. V lost 5 bases, J lost 3 bases, and 5 bases lay in between. CDR3 amino acids: CASSGGYEQYF. CDR3 nucleotides: TGTGCCAGCAGTGGGGGCTACGAGCAGTACTTC.

The chain recombines TRBV9 with TRBJ2-1, with 8 bases identical to TRBD1. Germline V gene data show CDR1 as SGDLS and CDR2 as YYNGEE. The CDR3 consists of 16 residues. V was pared by 0 bases and J by 4 bases, with 6 bases of the junction left unmatched. The CDR3 DNA reads as TGTGCCAGCAGCGTAGAGGGGCAGGGGGCTTACAATGAGCAGTTCTTC. It translates to CASSVEGQGAYNEQFF.

This clonotype was counted many times. The chain couples TRBV14 to TRBJ2-7; D not certain. The CDR3 has 13 residues. V was cut by 1 base and J by 2 bases, with 6 bases left in between. CDR1 and CDR2 (germline): SGHDN, FVKESK. This CDR3 is CASSQGQAYEQYF. DNA for the CDR3: TGTGCCAGCAGCCAAGGTCAGGCCTACGAGCAGTACTTC.

In its sample, this clonotype was seen many times. J is TRBJ2-1 and V is TRBV20-1, with 8 bases aligning to TRBD2. The junction had 6 bases not matched to a gene; V was cut back by 1 base and J by 4 bases. Per the germline V gene, CDR1 is DFQATT and CDR2 is SNEGSKA (reference sequence). There are 15 residues in the CDR3. CDR3 sequence (DNA): TGCAGTGCTAGAGCTTTAGCGGGACGATACAATGAGCAGTTCTTC. This gives the protein CSARALAGRYNEQFF.

This rearrangement joins TRBV27 to TRBJ2-1; 8 bases align to TRBD2. V was clipped by 2 bases and J by 6 bases; unmatched bases: 15. The CDR3 has 18 amino acids. Germline lookup yields CDR1 MNHEY and CDR2 SMNVEV (reference sequence). The CDR3 here is CASSLKAAYGLATNEQFF. CDR3 sequence (DNA): TGTGCCAGCAGTTTAAAAGCGGCCTACGGACTAGCAACCAATGAGCAGTTCTTC.

This clonotype was recorded a few times. J is TRBJ2-1 and V is TRBV19, with 13 bases fitting TRBD2. The germline gives CDR1 LNHDA, CDR2 SQIVND (reference sequence). J gave up 3 bases and V 4 bases, and 6 bases lay outside the gene matches. This CDR3 region has 17 residues. The CDR3 region is CASSTGTSGKVYNEQFF. The CDR3 DNA follows: TGTGCCAGTAGTACCGGGACTAGCGGGAAGGTCTACAATGAGCAGTTCTTC.

There are many counts of this clonotype. V is TRBV28 and J is TRBJ2-7, with D perhaps TRBD2 (6 bases). V lost 6 bases, J lost 6 bases, and 12 bases lay in between. This CDR3 is 12 amino acids long. Germline V gene lookup returns CDR1 MDHEN and CDR2 SYDVKM. CDR3 DNA sequence: TGTGCCAGCAGAGCGGGCCCGGGCGAGCAGTACTTC. Its protein is CASRAGPGEQYF.